This TCR beta chain was retrieved from a study of T cells after yellow fever vaccination (dated by TCRdb to 2018 to 2020). For the wider study: Libraries from fractions with low cell numbers were prepared with the SMART-Seq v4 Ultra Low Input RNA kit. To follow T-cell clones before and after both primary and booster YFV17D yellow fever vaccination, bulk TCR alpha and beta repertoires underwent longitudinal sequencing. The cohort comprised two healthy male donors, one aged 18 to 29 and one aged 30 to 40 years. Bulk PBMC replicates and cell subsets were isolated from blood drawn at multiple timepoints before and after both primary and secondary immunization.

The sample's treatment or condition label, in plain terms: live attenuated yellow fever vaccine strain. Two biological replicates of bulk PBMCs were collected at each blood-draw timepoint. PBMCs were isolated from peripheral blood using a standard Ficoll-Paque protocol. TriZol was used to extract RNA from bulk PBMCs, from CD4 and CD8 fractions, and from dextramer-positive and dextramer-negative fractions. TCR cDNA was synthesized by 5'RACE template switching, which introduced a universal primer site and unique molecular identifiers. Priming for cDNA synthesis came from both the TCR alpha and TCR beta constant segments. Library amplification involved two PCR steps, and the second step added sample barcodes and sequencing adapters. Libraries were sequenced on Illumina HiSeq 2500 (2x100 bp) or NovaSeq (2x150 bp). Under the source paper's analysis protocol: MIGEC was used to demultiplex reads and collapse the reads into UMI consensus sequences, and MiXCR was used for V(D)J alignment. Clonotypes responding to the vaccine were identified with edgeR on replicate PBMC samples, with the criteria of FDR below 0.01 and a log2 fold change above 5 up to day 15. Bulk clonotypes were assigned CD4 or CD8 identity according to which sequenced CD4 or CD8 repertoire held them at higher abundance. TCRdb cleaned the public reads at Q25 with fastp, built clones with MiXCR and kept in-frame beta chains. When rows share a CDR3 protein, they turn into one entry using the most common DNA and genes. The V and J calls and clone size are TCRdb's, not the authors'. In this sample the table shows 300,000 to 400,000 distinct CDR3 sequences, roughly 8.4% of which occur a single time. The leading ten clones occupy about 16% of the sample.

On the study overall, not on this receptor specifically: Because only a couple of donors were included in the study, the extent to which the findings can be generalized is limited. Most clones expanded after primary vaccination (96% of CD4 and around 89% of CD8) were re-detected after the booster, suggesting that broad memory maintenance occurred. Computational filtering was required because FACS-sorted repertoires could contain abundant contaminating clonotypes from the bulk population. A small share of clonotypes occurred in both CD4 and CD8 compartments, likely arising from convergent recombination. The secondary T-cell response was weaker than the primary response but faster, peaking on day 5 instead of day 15.

This clonotype occurred a few times. The antigen this receptor binds is unknown. No much larger clone is present one base from it, and per-base qualities are unavailable. V lost 2 bases and J lost 5 bases; the stretch between them is 6 bases long. Inclusive of the bounding cysteine and phenylalanine, the CDR3 is 13 residues long. CDR3 DNA only is kept here, 39 bases in frame from base 1. The chain is encoded by TRBV12-3 or TRBV12-4 joined to TRBJ1-4; no D segment can be confidently identified. The sequence was obtained from a man between 18 and 35 years old who received the YFV17D yellow fever vaccine. Sequenced material: PBMCs, taken around 45 days after the first yellow fever vaccination. The bases read TGTGCCAGCAGTTTAACCCGGAATGAAAAACTGTTTTTT. This encodes CASSLTRNEKLFF.